This T cell receptor (beta chain) was sequenced during a study of blood T cell repertoires in COVID-19. Turning to the study itself: Material from acute and convalescent COVID-19 was sourced from the United States, Italy and Spain. T cells, B-cell-depleted T cells, or PBMCs supplied cDNA or gDNA.

Methods used by the authors: It was from reference gene primer amplification that nucleated cell counts were estimated. Sequencing used immunoSEQ multiplex PCR; TCRdb keeps in-frame clones, though not all of them. V, J and clone size derive from that table, while D and trimming were established from the DNA sequence. The data contain about 140,000 clones, roughly 88% of them singletons. The clonotype was recovered from a woman aged 55 to 70 with acute or convalescent COVID-19. The sequenced material came from peripheral blood.

The CDR3 DNA reads TGTGCCAGTAGTTCAATGGACAGGGCTAGGACAGATACGCAGTATTTT. It translates to CASSSMDRARTDTQYF. The chain links TRBV19 to TRBJ2-3, with 8 bases that match TRBD1. The junction had 10 bases not matched to a gene; V was cut back by 5 bases and J by 3 bases. CDR1 is LNHDA, CDR2 SQIVND, per germline (reference sequence). The CDR3 length is 16 residues.